Here is one T cell receptor (beta chain) with its context. Its antigen remains unknown. This sample was included in a study of CD8+CD57+ T cells in acquired aplastic anemia. Study-level information: Sorted cells (CD4+ and CD8+) yielded DNA amounts that averaged approximately 2.9 ug. Researchers reported that healthy donors averaged about 9.8 million reads for CD4+ cells.

Investigators profiled TCR beta VDJ and CDR3 from genomic DNA template. TCRdb re-called the reads through MiXCR, storing one row per CDR3 protein. The sample shows 35,000 to 45,000 distinct CDR3 sequences, about two thirds of them seen only once. J gave up 7 bases and V 0 bases, and 4 bases lay outside the gene matches. Germline values: CDR1 LNHNV, CDR2 YYDKDF (reference sequence). The CDR3 has 15 residues. General study findings and limits: Patients and controls shared just under 30 CD8+ CDR3 sequences, highly expressed in patients. The CD8+ Simpson's diversity of patients and controls was not significantly different.

This sequence originates from a human donor in good health, serving as a control. The sequenced sample consisted of sorted CD4+, CD8+, or CD8+CD57+ T cells (not recorded which) from PBMCs. The rearrangement links TRBV15 to TRBJ2-1, with TRBD2 matching 9 bases. CDR3 nucleotides: TGTGCCACCAGCAGAGATGGTAGCGGGAGTAATGAGCAGTTCTTC. Protein product: CATSRDGSGSNEQFF.